Listed below are T cell receptor beta chains from one sample, sequenced in a study of blood T cell repertoires in COVID-19. This table comes from immunoSEQ multiplex PCR, and its TCRdb copy is limited to in-frame clones, with some not included. The sample lists about 68,000 clones, about 80% seen once, with approximately 12% in the top ten. The sequencing input was peripheral blood. These receptors were taken from a human donor in a cohort sampled during active COVID-19. The CDR3 runs from the conserved cysteine through the conserved F or W. D genes are given only for firm matches. Size values are once, few and many counts, or a class for expanded clones, and some rows have none.

v_gene,j_gene,d_gene,abundance,CDR3nt,CDR3aa
TRBV30,TRBJ2-6,-,-,TGTGCCTGGGGCCCCACTCGGGTTTCTGGGGCCAACGTCCTGACTTTC,CAWGPTRVSGANVLTF
TRBV6-6,TRBJ2-2,TRBD2,-,TGTGCCAGCAGACTACTAGCGGGGGACACCGGGGAGCTGTTTTTT,CASRLLAGDTGELFF
TRBV7-2,TRBJ2-5,-,-,TGTGCCAGCAGCTTAGCACAGGGTCAAGAGACCCAGTACTTC,CASSLAQGQETQYF
TRBV5-4,TRBJ1-4,TRBD1,once,TGTGCCAGCAGCTCACCGGGACAGGGCGGTGAAAAACTGTTTTTT,CASSSPGQGGEKLFF
TRBV3-1/TRBV3-2,TRBJ1-2,-,-,TGTGCCAGCAGCACTTCCTGGTTGGGGCAGGGGAACTATGGCTACACCTTC,CASSTSWLGQGNYGYTF
TRBV6-6,TRBJ1-2,-,-,TGTGCCAGCAGTTATCCCCCGGAGGGCGCGGGTGGCTACACCTTC,CASSYPPEGAGGYTF
TRBV28,TRBJ1-2,-,once,TGTGCCAGCAGTACAGGTGCCCTCGGCTACACCTTC,CASSTGALGYTF
TRBV30,TRBJ1-1,-,-,TGTGCCTGGAGTGTTAAGGGGAAGGCTTTCTTT,CAWSVKGKAFF
TRBV5-1,TRBJ2-3,TRBD2,once,TGCGCCAGCAGCTTGAGTAGCGGGGGGGCAAGGACAGATACGCAGTATTTT,CASSLSSGGARTDTQYF
TRBV7-3,TRBJ1-6,-,-,TGTGCCAGCAGCCTCCAGACAAATTCACCCCTCCACTTT,CASSLQTNSPLHF